This T cell receptor beta chain was obtained from a study of human T cells and chemical hapten exposure. V trimming: 3 bases; J trimming: 9 bases; junction bases outside the gene matches: 3. Germline V gives CDR1 ENHRY, CDR2 SYGVKD. The CDR3 contains 14 residues. TCRdb re-called the RACE reads through MiXCR, storing one row per CDR3 protein. This sample has 80,000 to 100,000 distinct CDR3 sequences; roughly 8% occur once, and the top ten carry about 3%. The time point here: healthy volunteer bleed at 2 weeks. Whole blood that had not been fractionated was the source of extracted total RNA. Material: whole blood. The J gene is TRBJ2-1, the V gene TRBV10-3; 12 bases agree with TRBD2. The TCR originated in a female donor in good health. Some clones in this sample may be carry-over from other donors' samples. CDR3 amino acids: CAISEGTSGFEQFF. DNA for the CDR3: TGTGCCATCAGTGAAGGGACTAGCGGGTTTGAGCAGTTCTTC.